This T cell receptor (beta chain) was sequenced for a study of blood T cell repertoires in COVID-19. Study information: Nucleic acid was either cDNA or gDNA, and it came from T cells, B-cell-depleted T cells, or PBMCs.

The Seattle site enrolled patients during active infection and followed them longitudinally. Original methodology: Quantification of nucleated cells was approximated via reference gene primer amplification. Using immunoSEQ multiplex PCR, the repertoire was profiled, and TCRdb retains in-frame clones only, with some absent. V, J and clone size are those of that table, while D and trimming were read from the DNA. The repertoire consists of more than 75,000 clones, with 70% to 90% occurring once and the leading ten covering less than 3%. The CDR3 sequence is 15 residues long. The V end was cut by 4 bases, the J end by 7 bases, with 16 bases between. CDR1 and CDR2 from the germline V gene are SNHLY and FYNNEI.

Sequenced: peripheral blood. This TCR derives from a man in his fifties with COVID-19, enrolled during active disease. This chain connects TRBV2 to TRBJ2-2; D might be TRBD1 (8 bases). The CDR3 protein is CASSAWTGRDGELFF. The DNA of the CDR3 is TGTGCCAGCAGTGCGTGGACAGGGAGGGACGGGGAGCTGTTTTTT.